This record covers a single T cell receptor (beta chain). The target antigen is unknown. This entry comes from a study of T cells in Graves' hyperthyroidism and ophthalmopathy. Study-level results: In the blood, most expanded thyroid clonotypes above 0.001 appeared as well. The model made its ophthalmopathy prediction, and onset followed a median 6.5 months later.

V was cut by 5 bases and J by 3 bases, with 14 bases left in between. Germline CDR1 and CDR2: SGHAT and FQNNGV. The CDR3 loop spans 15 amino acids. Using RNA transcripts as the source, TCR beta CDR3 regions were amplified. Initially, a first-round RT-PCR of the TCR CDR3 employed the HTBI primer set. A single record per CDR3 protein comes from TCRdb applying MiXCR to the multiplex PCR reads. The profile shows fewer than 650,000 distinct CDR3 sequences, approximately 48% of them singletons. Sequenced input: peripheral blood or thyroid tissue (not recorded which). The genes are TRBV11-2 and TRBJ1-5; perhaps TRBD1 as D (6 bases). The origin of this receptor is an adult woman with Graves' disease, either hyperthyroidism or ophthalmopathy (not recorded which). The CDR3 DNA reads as TGTGCCAGCAGCCCAGGGGCGGGCACCAATCAGCCCCAGCATTTT. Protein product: CASSPGAGTNQPQHF.